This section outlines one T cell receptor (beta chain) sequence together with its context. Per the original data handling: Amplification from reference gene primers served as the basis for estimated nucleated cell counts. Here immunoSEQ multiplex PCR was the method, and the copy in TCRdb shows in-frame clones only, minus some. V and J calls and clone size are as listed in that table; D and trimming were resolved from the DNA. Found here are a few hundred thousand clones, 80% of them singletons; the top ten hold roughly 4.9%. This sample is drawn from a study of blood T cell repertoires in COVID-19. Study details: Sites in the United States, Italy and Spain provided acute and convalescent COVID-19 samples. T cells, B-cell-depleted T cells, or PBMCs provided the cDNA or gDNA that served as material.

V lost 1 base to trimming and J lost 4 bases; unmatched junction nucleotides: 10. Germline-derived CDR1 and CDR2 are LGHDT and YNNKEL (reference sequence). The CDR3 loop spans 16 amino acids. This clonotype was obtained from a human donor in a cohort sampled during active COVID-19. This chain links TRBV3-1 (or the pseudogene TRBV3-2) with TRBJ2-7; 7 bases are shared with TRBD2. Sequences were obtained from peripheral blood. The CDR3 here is CASSQVGEGPGYEQYF. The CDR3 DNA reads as TGTGCCAGCAGCCAAGTAGGGGAGGGGCCGGGGTACGAGCAGTACTTC.